This TCR beta chain comes out of a study of T cells in Graves' hyperthyroidism and ophthalmopathy (dated by TCRdb to about 2019). Regarding the study in general: Peripheral blood samples were taken at the time of initial diagnosis, prior to any treatment. To identify distinguishing TCR V-J signatures, a discovery cohort of roughly 100 patients was used, comprising 40 to 45 with Graves' ophthalmopathy and under 60 with stable Graves' hyperthyroidism. Prospective prediction of ophthalmopathy was tested in an independent validation cohort consisting of 18 hyperthyroidism patients and approximately 16 patients who later progressed to ophthalmopathy. The 95 to 100 discovery patients were randomly divided into training and test sets at a 7:3 ratio. The study also compared thyroid tissue and blood T-cell repertoires from more than five Graves' hyperthyroidism patients. After sampling, hyperthyroidism patients received methimazole starting at 30 mg daily, and ophthalmopathy patients received high-dose intravenous methylprednisolone. TCR Vbeta CDR3 sequencing of roughly 140 peripheral blood samples (fewer than 45 ophthalmopathy, about 80 hyperthyroidism and approximately 17 progressor patients) is reported in the paper.

V sheds 5 bases and J sheds 11 bases, leaving 10 bases between their ends. From a lookup of the germline V gene, CDR1 and CDR2 are MDHEN and SYDVKM. Inclusive of the bounding cysteine and phenylalanine, the CDR3 is 12 residues long. Only CDR3 DNA remains: 36 bases, in frame from the first base. TCR beta CDR3 regions were amplified from RNA transcripts. The TCR CDR3 was subjected to a first round of RT-PCR using the HTBI primer set and the Qiagen OneStep RT-PCR kit. Libraries were constructed in a second round of multiplex PCR, after which size selection and purification were performed. Paired-end sequencing of the libraries was performed with 100 bp reads on an Illumina HiSeq2000. The source study handled its data this way. Raw data were processed with SOAPnuke, discarding reads with adapters, uncalled bases, mean Phred below 15, or no exact constant-primer or identifier match. High-quality paired reads were merged using COPE v1.2.5, and each unique nucleotide sequence was defined as a clonotype. Clonotypes were aligned to IMGT TRBV, TRBD and TRBJ reference segments using MiTCR v1.1. Only V-J combinations with frequency above 0.0001, covering about 99% of repertoires, were analysed. A TCS score was defined as the ratio of F50 (clonal expansion) to E x V (chaos), with BLOSUM62-based TCRdist applied between CDR3 peptides within each V-J. Welch's t-statistics and random forest reduced fewer than 600 V-J features to some 14, which were used in a naive Bayes classifier (R e1071). TCRdb reworked the public reads: Q25 trimming with fastp, MiXCR clone assembly, productive beta chains retained. Records with the same CDR3 protein are collapsed into one entry carrying the most frequent genes and DNA. The V and J calls, along with clone size, are taken from TCRdb and not from the paper's own processing. This sample holds about half a million distinct CDR3 sequences; under 25% were observed only once. The ten top clones hold under 55% of the sample.

General study outcomes and caveats: No statistical method was used to set the sample size in advance, and investigators knew the group allocation. In cross-validation, a model built on a 13 V-J signature told ophthalmopathy apart from stable hyperthyroidism with just under 90% sensitivity and about 81% specificity, and in testing the same model reached 80%/75%. In validation, progression to ophthalmopathy was predicted by the model with 70.59% sensitivity and 72.22% specificity, a median of 6.5 months before onset. Most expanded thyroid clonotypes (frequency above 0.001) were also detected in blood, a finding suggesting that blood repertoires may reflect thyroid immune responses.

Ophthalmopathy patients had moderately to severely active disease, Clinical Activity Score of at least 3, NOSPECS grade of at least 4, and duration under 3 months. Patients with uncontrolled infections, other autoimmune diseases, pregnancy or lactation were excluded. Diagnoses relied on clinical symptoms, serum thyroxine and TRAb, thyroid ultrasound and orbital computed tomography. PBMCs were isolated from about 10 ml of fresh peripheral blood by Ficoll-Paque density gradient centrifugation. Total RNA was extracted with Trizol reagent, and quality was checked on an Agilent 2100 Bioanalyzer. Comments on this clonotype: The antigen it binds to is not known. No clone much larger than this one lies a single base away; base qualities are absent.

This receptor chain uses TRBV28 and TRBJ1-6, with the D gene uncertain. The sequencing input was blood. The source of this sequence is a woman aged 65 to 85 with Graves' ophthalmopathy. Read as DNA, the sequence is TGTGCCAGCAGTCAGGTCGGGGCACCCCTCCACTTT. The translation is CASSQVGAPLHF.